This T cell receptor beta chain was recovered during a study of blood T cell repertoires in COVID-19. J gave up 0 bases and V 6 bases, and 15 bases lay outside the gene matches. Germline V gene data show CDR1 as MDHEN and CDR2 as SYDVKM. There are 20 residues in the CDR3. The method was immunoSEQ multiplex PCR; TCRdb's version includes in-frame clones alone and lacks a portion of them. Of 30,000 to 40,000 clones listed, roughly 90% were seen once; the top ten hold roughly an eighth. The rearrangement joins TRBV28 to TRBJ2-6, with 9 bases lining up with TRBD1. Sequenced: peripheral blood. This sequence originates from a human donor with active COVID-19. The donor label of this sample is uncertain. CDR3: CASRMTRGRDRDSGANVLTF. DNA for the CDR3: TGTGCCAGCAGGATGACTAGGGGCCGGGACAGGGACTCTGGGGCCAACGTCCTGACTTTC.